A single sample is the source of the 2 T cell receptor beta chains below, sequenced in a study of blood T cell repertoires in COVID-19. Clones were read by immunoSEQ multiplex PCR, and TCRdb kept only the in-frame ones, dropping some. The table includes roughly 120,000 clones, roughly 90% detected once. The sample comprised peripheral blood. The receptor source for this set is a woman between 65 and 79 years old who had recovered from COVID-19.

The V call is TRBV28, the J call TRBJ1-5; 8 bases line up with TRBD1. V trimming: 2 bases; J trimming: 3 bases; junction bases outside the gene matches: 9. Germline CDR1 is MDHEN and CDR2 is SYDVKM. This CDR3 comprises 17 residues. CDR3 loop: CASSLPGQGGTNQPQHF. The CDR3, as DNA: TGTGCCAGCAGTTTACCTGGACAGGGAGGTACCAATCAGCCCCAGCATTTT. The full variable domain, with the rest looked up from reference TRBV28 and TRBJ1-5, is DVKVTQSSRYLVKRTGEKVFLECVQDMDHENMFWYRQDPGLGLRLIYFSYDVKMKEKGDIPEGYSVSREKKERFSLILESASTNQTSMYLCASSLPGQGGTNQPQHFGDGTRLSIL.

V usage is TRBV18 and J usage is TRBJ2-7; 7 positions match TRBD1. The CDR3 loop spans 13 amino acids. V lost 6 bases and J lost 6; bases outside the gene matches: 8. CDR1 is KGHSH and CDR2 is LQKENI in the germline V gene. CDR3 sequence: CASSELHRGEQYF. CDR3 bases: TGTGCCAGCTCCGAACTCCACAGGGGCGAGCAGTACTTC.